This TCR beta chain was captured in a study of regulatory T cells in long-lasting Graves disease. General study findings and limits: Whereas about 870 public clonotypes were shared by new patients, persistent patients shared more, at roughly 3,000.

Many counts were recorded for this clonotype. Its antigen is unknown. V was clipped by 5 bases and J by 3 bases, with 14 bases between them. Germline V gene data show CDR1 as SGHRS and CDR2 as YFSETQ. This CDR3 has 14 residues. Time point here: newly diagnosed GD, antithyroid drugs for less than 3 months. RNA isolated from PBMCs was used to make the TCR library. HTBI primers from iRepertoire and Arm-PCR of CDR3 regions yielded the TCR beta libraries. TCRdb recomputed calls from the multiplex PCR reads with MiXCR, one row per CDR3 protein. The sample shows over 500,000 distinct CDR3 sequences, roughly 15% of them seen only once. In addition, the sample was reused for a study of T cells in Graves' hyperthyroidism and ophthalmopathy.

The input for sequencing was peripheral blood mononuclear cells (PBMCs), taken at new diagnosis, from a patient treated with antithyroid drugs. This TCR derives from a woman aged 30 to 39 with Graves disease. The chain couples TRBV5-1 to TRBJ1-1; possible D gene TRBD1, 5 bases. The CDR3 here is CASRRSGADTEAFF. The CDR3 DNA follows: TGCGCCAGCAGGCGGAGTGGGGCGGACACTGAAGCTTTCTTT.